The subject of this entry is one TCR beta chain. This CDR3 region has 14 residues. Germline assignment: CDR1 SGHRS and CDR2 YFSETQ. Trimming removed 4 bases at V and 2 bases at J, with 11 bases between. Profiled with immunoSEQ multiplex PCR; TCRdb holds only in-frame clones, not every one. Here the sample spans approximately 180,000 clones, approximately 87% being singletons. This specimen belongs to a study of blood T cell repertoires in COVID-19. At the level of the study: Some COVID-19 samples were acute and others convalescent; all came from the United States, Italy and Spain.

This sequence was found in a person aged 70 to 85 with COVID-19, enrolled during active disease. This rearrangement joins TRBV5-1 to TRBJ2-3; D is perhaps TRBD1 (5 bases). The sequenced sample was peripheral blood. The CDR3: CASSQPDNTDTQYF. The CDR3 bases are TGCGCCAGCAGCCAACCGGACAACACAGATACGCAGTATTTT.